These 15 T cell receptor beta chains originate from one sample sequenced in a study of beta chain features in type 1 diabetes. Every isolated RNA sample was fully reverse transcribed, so sequencing captured expressed TCRB transcripts. TCRdb's copy holds only in-frame clones and misses some; the assay was immunoSEQ multiplex PCR. The repertoire has roughly 370,000 clones, about 15% of them found once; the top ten carry roughly 0.04%. The sequencing sample was made of naive CD4+ T cells from blood. Receptor source: a man between 25 and 39 years old in good health.

This clone showed up many times. At one end, the junction sequence differs from germline, possibly due to a read error. This rearrangement joins TRBV10-3 to TRBJ2-1; D is unclear. The CDR3 runs to 11 residues. CDR1 is ENHRY, CDR2 SYGVKD, per germline. This CDR3 reads CAITGGNGQFF. DNA for the CDR3: TGTGCCATCACGGGTGGTAATGGGCAGTTCTTC.

The J gene is TRBJ2-7, the V gene TRBV7-9; D unclear. V gave up 0 bases and J gave up 0 bases, with 6 bases separating them. The CDR3 consists of 14 residues. The germline CDR1 and CDR2 sequences are SEHNR and FQNEAQ (reference sequence). CDR3 coding DNA: TGTGCCAGCAGCTTAGCGGTTTACTCCTACGAGCAGTACTTC. Translation gives CASSLAVYSYEQYF.

This clone has more than one count but fewer than ten. The chain couples TRBV30 to TRBJ1-4, with D possibly matching TRBD1 (5 bases). The germline V and J ends were trimmed by 1 base and 8 bases, with 8 bases remaining between them. CDR3 length: 12 amino acids. Per germline, CDR1 GTSNPN and CDR2 SVGIG (reference sequence). The CDR3 bases are TGTGCCTGGAGTGCCAGGGTCGAAAAACTGTTTTTT. This gives the protein CAWSARVEKLFF.

The chain couples TRBV7-9 to TRBJ1-2; no reliable D call. Germline V gene data show CDR1 as SEHNR and CDR2 as FQNEAQ (reference sequence). Trimming left V 4 bases short and J 6 bases short, with 15 bases between. This CDR3 comprises 14 residues. The CDR3 DNA reads TGTGCCAGCAGCTATGAGGTGGCAGCCCATGGCTACACCTTC. As protein: CASSYEVAAHGYTF.

Regarding this clone: This sample includes further DNA sequences coding for the same CDR3. The V gene is TRBV9, the J gene TRBJ2-6, with unresolved D. The CDR3 totals 15 residues. Germline assignment: CDR1 SGDLS and CDR2 YYNGEE. Deletions cut 0 bases from V and 1 base from J, with 5 bases between. The CDR3 DNA reads TGTGCCAGCAGCGTAGCAGGTTCTGGGGCCAACGTCCTGACTTTC. Its translation: CASSVAGSGANVLTF.

The V and J genes are TRBV5-1 and TRBJ1-3; no definite D call. Germline V gene lookup returns CDR1 SGHRS and CDR2 YFSETQ. Trimming shortened V by 0 bases and J by 0 bases, and 4 bases separated the two germline ends. There are 14 residues in the CDR3. For the CDR3, the DNA is TGCGCCAGCAGCTTGGAGGGCTCTGGAAACACCATATATTTT. It codes for CASSLEGSGNTIYF.

V gene TRBV13 combines with J gene TRBJ1-1; no reliable D call. Germline CDR1 PRHDT, CDR2 FYEKMQ (reference sequence). Trimming cost V 2 bases and J 6 bases, with 4 bases left between them. There are 11 residues in the CDR3. The CDR3: CASSLFPEAFF. As DNA, the CDR3 is TGTGCCAGCAGCTTATTTCCTGAAGCTTTCTTT.

This clone has only a few counts. The chain employs TRBV6-1 and TRBJ2-3, with 14 nucleotides matching TRBD2. V lost 4 bases and J lost 3; bases outside the gene matches: 3. The CDR3 is made up of 16 amino acids. Germline CDR1 is MNHNS and CDR2 is SASEGT. The CDR3 DNA sequence: TGTGCCAGCAGTGCGACTAGCGGGAGGGGAACAGATACGCAGTATTTT. Translation: CASSATSGRGTDTQYF.

This clone showed up just a few times. The rearrangement joins TRBV5-1 to TRBJ1-2; D might be TRBD1 (6 bases). This CDR3 contains 18 residues. Germline V CDR1 and CDR2: SGHRS, YFSETQ. V shed 5 bases and J shed 7 bases, with 30 bases lying between them. The CDR3 protein is CASRSHTLGGEDLRGYTF. CDR3 nucleotides: TGCGCCAGCAGGAGCCACACCCTGGGGGGCGAGGATTTACGTGGCTACACCTTC.

Only a few counts were recorded for this clone. V usage is TRBV7-6 and J usage is TRBJ2-1; 8 bases are a match to TRBD1. The CDR3 loop spans 14 amino acids. V dropped 4 bases and J dropped 7; count of bases not matched to a gene: 6. Germline V gene data show CDR1 as SGHVS and CDR2 as FNYEAQ. The CDR3 region is CASSSKQGENEQFF. The DNA for the CDR3 is TGTGCCAGCAGCTCCAAACAGGGGGAAAATGAGCAGTTCTTC.

The rearrangement joins TRBV5-1 to TRBJ2-1, with D maybe TRBD1 (6 bases). Trimming removed 0 bases from V and 8 bases from J, with 15 bases in between. The CDR3 covers 15 residues. CDR1 SGHRS and CDR2 YFSETQ come from the germline V gene. The DNA of the CDR3 is TGCGCCAGCAGCTTGGCCGGGACACCGAAGGATGAGCAGTTCTTC. Translated, it gives CASSLAGTPKDEQFF.

The V call is TRBV6-1, the J call TRBJ1-1; no clear D gene. The CDR3 length is 12 residues. CDR1 is MNHNS, CDR2 SASEGT, per germline. V gave up 9 bases and J gave up 7 bases, with 15 bases separating them. CDR3 in amino acids: CASTVFTIEAFF. As DNA, the CDR3 is TGTGCCAGTACGGTGTTTACGATTGAAGCTTTCTTT.

A few counts support this clone. This chain links TRBV23-1 with TRBJ2-1; 12 bases map to TRBD1. Being an ORF, TRBV23-1 has a function that is uncertain. J was trimmed by 5 bases and V by 2 bases; bases with no gene match: 4. The CDR3 extends over 16 amino acids. The CDR3 loop is CASSQGTGGPDNEQFF. In DNA, the CDR3 is TGCGCCAGCAGTCAAGGGACAGGGGGCCCGGACAATGAGCAGTTCTTC.

This clone was observed a few times. This sample also contains other DNA sequences that code for the same CDR3. The chain recombines TRBV29-1 with TRBJ2-7; 7 positions match TRBD1. Germline V gene lookup returns CDR1 SQVTM and CDR2 ANQGSEA. The V and J ends lost 6 bases and 2 bases, in that order; junction bases with no gene match: 7. The CDR3 extends over 13 amino acids. Here the CDR3 DNA reads TGCAGCGTGAGGAGACAGGGAACCTACGAGCAGTACTTC. It encodes CSVRRQGTYEQYF.

The chain carries TRBV5-1 and TRBJ2-5; D not certain. The ends were cut back, 0 bases at V and 2 bases at J, with 5 bases in the middle. The CDR3 runs 13 residues. Germline CDR1 SGHRS, CDR2 YFSETQ. The CDR3 DNA follows: TGCGCCAGCAGCTTGGTAGTTCAAGAGACCCAGTACTTC. This codes for CASSLVVQETQYF. Based on the CDR3 plus reference TRBV5-1 and TRBJ2-5, the full variable domain is KAGVTQTPRYLIKTRGQQVTLSCSPISGHRSVSWYQQTPGQGLQFLFEYFSETQRNKGNFPGRFSGRQFSNSRSEMNVSTLELGDSALYLCASSLVVQETQYFGPGTRLLVL.